The 27 T cell receptor beta chains presented below share a single source sample, sequenced in a study of beta chain features in type 1 diabetes listed by TCRdb under 2018. On the study overall, not on this receptor specifically: Type 1 diabetes patients showed a moderate but significant shortening of TCRB CDR3 length in all four CD4+ subsets.

No antigen has been identified for these receptors. The library was prepared using the immunoSEQ multiplex PCR assay. All of the isolated RNA was reverse transcribed with the High Capacity cDNA Reverse Transcription Kit, so expressed TCRB transcripts were sequenced. In its TCRdb copy, this immuneACCESS table keeps in-frame sequences only and misses some clones. Where compared with another copy, unresolved V genes explain less than half of these, and the others have no known cause. The sample profile shows some 660,000 clones; about 14% of them were found once. 0.035% to 0.045% of the sample rests with the top ten. The specimen sequenced was naive CD4+ T cells from blood. The cell subset or site tag for this specimen amounts to: true naive CD4+ T cells. The receptor set was obtained from a man between 18 and 35 years old with type 1 diabetes.

This sequence joins TRBV30 and TRBJ2-2; D remains ambiguous. Looked up from germline, CDR1 is GTSNPN and CDR2 is SVGIG (reference sequence). The CDR3 is made up of 16 amino acids. The V and J ends lost 3 bases and 2 bases respectively, with 16 bases between them. The CDR3 is CAWSSYLAVNTGELFF. Here the CDR3 DNA reads TGTGCCTGGAGCTCATATCTGGCAGTCAACACCGGGGAGCTGTTTTTT.

This clone turned up a few times. The chain uses TRBV28 and TRBJ2-7, with unresolved D. The ends were cut back, 2 bases at V and 0 bases at J, with 11 bases in the middle. The CDR3 consists of 15 residues. Germline V CDR1 and CDR2: MDHEN, SYDVKM. The chain's CDR3 is CASSLASTSSYEQYF. CDR3 DNA sequence: TGTGCCAGCAGTTTAGCTTCTACGAGCTCCTACGAGCAGTACTTC.

The V call is TRBV4-3, the J call TRBJ1-6; possibly TRBD1 for D (6 bases). The CDR3 covers 16 residues. Germline-derived CDR1 and CDR2 are LGHNA and YSLEER. V gave up 1 base and J gave up 7 bases, with 14 bases separating them. The DNA for the CDR3 is TGCGCCAGCAGCCAAGGCACGGGACAAGTAAATTCACCCCTCCACTTT. Translation gives CASSQGTGQVNSPLHF.

The rearrangement joins TRBV28 to TRBJ2-5; D uncertain. The ends were cut back, 1 base at V and 5 bases at J, with 17 bases in the middle. CDR1 MDHEN and CDR2 SYDVKM come from the germline V gene. This CDR3 comprises 16 residues. CDR3 nucleotide sequence: TGTGCCAGCAGTTTATCTACTCCCCTGGGCAGGGAGACCCAGTACTTC. Translated: CASSLSTPLGRETQYF.

This clone has more than one count but fewer than ten. V usage is TRBV30 and J usage is TRBJ1-2; no clear D. There are 12 residues in the CDR3. Germline CDR1 is GTSNPN and CDR2 is SVGIG (reference sequence). Trimming took off 2 bases at V and 8 bases at J, with 12 bases between the two ends. The CDR3 sequence: CAWSQGPGGYTF. The CDR3 DNA reads as TGTGCCTGGAGTCAAGGGCCCGGAGGCTACACCTTC.

The rearrangement joins TRBV6-5 to TRBJ1-2; D is unclear. V lost 0 bases to trimming and J lost 4 bases, with 12 bases between them. Looked up from germline, CDR1 is MNHEY and CDR2 is SVGAGI. The CDR3 runs to 15 residues. The CDR3 reads CASSYSKLGSYGYTF. Written as DNA, the CDR3 is TGTGCCAGCAGTTACTCGAAGTTAGGAAGCTATGGCTACACCTTC.

This clone was recorded once. The rearrangement uses TRBV4-2 and TRBJ2-1; D is possibly TRBD2 (7 bases). CDR1 LGHNA and CDR2 YNFKEQ come from the germline V gene. V was cut by 0 bases and J by 7 bases, with 13 bases left in between. The CDR3 sequence is 15 residues long. The CDR3 here is CASSQEPEGGNEQFF. In DNA, the CDR3 is TGTGCCAGCAGCCAAGAACCTGAGGGGGGGAATGAGCAGTTCTTC.

V gene TRBV29-1 combines with J gene TRBJ1-2; 8 positions match TRBD1. This CDR3 is 13 amino acids long. The germline gives CDR1 SQVTM, CDR2 ANQGSEA. V lost 6 bases and J lost 4; bases outside the gene matches: 7. The CDR3 sequence is CSVFGQGRYGYTF. The CDR3 nucleotides are TGCAGCGTGTTTGGACAGGGACGCTATGGCTACACCTTC.

The V call is TRBV7-9, the J call TRBJ1-1, with TRBD1 matching 7 bases. Per germline, CDR1 SEHNR and CDR2 FQNEAQ (reference sequence). After removal of 5 bases from V and 10 bases from J, the junction contained 7 bases not matched to a gene. The CDR3 loop spans 12 amino acids. The chain's CDR3 is CASSPRQGLAFF. The CDR3 DNA reads TGTGCCAGCAGCCCTCGACAGGGTCTAGCTTTCTTT.

The V and J genes are TRBV9 and TRBJ2-5; 10 nucleotides match TRBD1. After removal of 2 bases from V and 8 bases from J, the junction contained 9 bases not matched to a gene. This CDR3 is 15 amino acids long. Germline loops: CDR1 SGDLS, CDR2 YYNGEE. The CDR3 nucleotides read TGTGCCAGCAGCGTTATGGGGACAGGGGATACAACCCAGTACTTC. It encodes CASSVMGTGDTTQYF.

This chain uses TRBV7-9 with TRBJ2-2, with TRBD2 as a possible D gene (5 bases). The V gene's germline CDR1 is SEHNR and CDR2 FQNEAQ (reference sequence). This CDR3 spans 14 amino acids. V shed 5 bases and J shed 2 bases, with 9 bases lying between them. Here the CDR3 reads CASSPGLNTGELFF. CDR3 bases: TGTGCCAGCAGCCCCGGACTTAACACCGGGGAGCTGTTTTTT.

This clone was seen a handful of times. This chain connects TRBV2 to TRBJ1-1; the D is unclear. The CDR3 is 14 amino acids. The V gene lost 6 bases and the J gene lost 3 bases, with 14 bases spanning the gap. Germline lookup yields CDR1 SNHLY and CDR2 FYNNEI. The CDR3 sequence: CASRGLRDYTEAFF. Here the CDR3 DNA reads TGTGCCAGCAGGGGTTTGAGGGATTACACTGAAGCTTTCTTT. The full variable domain, completed using reference TRBV2 and TRBJ1-1, is EPEVTQTPSHQVTQMGQEVILRCVPISNHLYFYWYRQILGQKVEFLVSFYNNEISEKSEIFDDQFSVERPDGSNFTLKIRSTKLEDSAMYFCASRGLRDYTEAFFGQGTRLTVV.

V is TRBV28 and J is TRBJ2-5; the match to TRBD2 covers 10 bases. After removal of 7 bases from V and 5 bases from J, the junction contained 7 bases not matched to a gene. This CDR3 region has 14 residues. The V gene's germline CDR1 is MDHEN and CDR2 SYDVKM. Here the CDR3 DNA reads TGTGCCAGCAACGAAGCGGGAGGGCTGGAGACCCAGTACTTC. Translating gives CASNEAGGLETQYF.

This clone was counted between two and nine times. The chain couples TRBV11-2 to TRBJ2-1, with 8 bases aligning to TRBD2. With 1 base clipped from V and 3 bases from J, the junction kept 8 bases outside the gene matches. The CDR3 is made up of 17 amino acids. Germline V gene sequence: CDR1 SGHAT, CDR2 FQNNGV. The CDR3 loop reads CASSLAASGLYYNEQFF. The CDR3 DNA follows: TGTGCCAGCAGCTTAGCGGCTAGCGGGTTGTACTACAATGAGCAGTTCTTC. The full variable domain, in which reference TRBV11-2 and TRBJ2-1 provide the parts outside the CDR3, is EAGVAQSPRYKIIEKRQSVAFWCNPISGHATLYWYQQILGQGPKLLIQFQNNGVVDDSQLPKDRFSAERLKGVDSTLKIQPAKLEDSAVYLCASSLAASGLYYNEQFFGPGTRLTVL.

A few counts support this clone. V and J are TRBV11-2 and TRBJ2-5, with TRBD1 matching over 7 bases. Germline V gene sequence: CDR1 SGHAT, CDR2 FQNNGV. V lost 5 bases, J lost 4 bases, and 7 bases stayed unmatched. CDR3 length: 14 amino acids. This CDR3 reads CASSPTGIGETQYF. CDR3 nucleotides: TGTGCCAGCAGCCCGACAGGGATAGGAGAGACCCAGTACTTC.

This clone has more than one count but fewer than ten. The J gene is TRBJ1-5, the V gene TRBV12-5; 8 bases map to TRBD1. This CDR3 is built from 16 residues. V shed 10 bases and J 5 bases; nucleotides not matched to a gene: 16. Germline CDR1 LGHNT, CDR2 FRNRAP. CDR3 amino acids: CAKRLKRRQGYQPQHF. CDR3 coding DNA: TGTGCTAAACGACTTAAACGCCGACAGGGGTATCAGCCCCAGCATTTT.

This clone has only a few counts. This chain uses TRBV6-1 with TRBJ2-1, with 7 nucleotides matching TRBD1. The CDR3 runs to 15 residues. The germline gives CDR1 MNHNS, CDR2 SASEGT. V gave up 5 bases and J gave up 0 bases; unmatched junction bases: 4. The CDR3 loop is CASSPGQDSYNEQFF. The CDR3 DNA reads as TGTGCCAGCAGTCCCGGACAGGACTCCTACAATGAGCAGTTCTTC.

This clone came up a few times. The rearrangement uses TRBV5-6 and TRBJ1-5, with D uncertain. Trimming cost V 1 base and J 5 bases, with 7 bases left between them. The CDR3 runs 13 residues. Germline V gene data show CDR1 as SGHDT and CDR2 as YYEEEE. The CDR3 DNA reads TGTGCCAGCAGCTTGACCTGGGATCAGCCCCAGCATTTT. Protein: CASSLTWDQPQHF.

The CDR3 DNA follows: TGTGCCAGCAGTTGGGCCTCACAGGGTGAAGCTTTCTTT. Amino acid sequence: CASSWASQGEAFF. The gene calls are TRBV28 and TRBJ1-1; TRBD1 is a possible D gene (6 bases). The CDR3 is made up of 13 amino acids. Trimming took 4 bases from V and 7 from J, leaving 13 bases between them. The germline gives CDR1 MDHEN, CDR2 SYDVKM. The full variable domain, completed using reference TRBV28 and TRBJ1-1, is DVKVTQSSRYLVKRTGEKVFLECVQDMDHENMFWYRQDPGLGLRLIYFSYDVKMKEKGDIPEGYSVSREKKERFSLILESASTNQTSMYLCASSWASQGEAFFGQGTRLTVV.

This clone was seen more than once but under ten times. The rearrangement joins TRBV9 to TRBJ2-6; D may match TRBD1 or TRBD2 (5 bases each). CDR3 length: 18 residues. CDR1 is SGDLS, CDR2 YYNGEE, per germline. V lost 6 bases and J lost 0, with 19 bases in between. The CDR3 sequence: CASTSSLTGHSGANVLTF. As DNA, the CDR3 is TGTGCCAGCACTTCTTCCTTAACGGGGCACTCTGGGGCCAACGTCCTGACTTTC.

The V call is TRBV7-2, the J call TRBJ2-6; no definite D call. This CDR3 comprises 13 residues. CDR1 is SGHTA and CDR2 is FQGNSA in the germline V gene. The ends were cut back, 11 bases at V and 4 bases at J, with 12 bases in the middle. The CDR3 nucleotides read TGTGCCCTAACCGGCCCAGGGGCCAACGTCCTGACTTTC. This translates into CALTGPGANVLTF.

The chain is built from TRBV25-1 and TRBJ1-1; D is unresolved. CDR1 is MGHDK and CDR2 is SYGVNS in the germline V gene. V dropped 4 bases and J dropped 1 base, with 4 bases sitting between them. The CDR3 covers 12 residues. As DNA, the CDR3 is TGTGCCAGCAGTGCTAGGAACACTGAAGCTTTCTTT. Amino acids: CASSARNTEAFF.

The gene calls are TRBV7-9 and TRBJ1-5; D gene uncertain. With 5 bases removed from V and 3 bases from J, the gap between germline ends came to 8 bases. Germline lookup yields CDR1 SEHNR and CDR2 FQNEAQ (reference sequence). This CDR3 comprises 13 residues. CDR3 protein: CASSRFDNQPQHF. The CDR3 nucleotides are TGTGCCAGCAGCCGATTTGACAATCAGCCCCAGCATTTT.

Notes on this clone: At the DNA level, this CDR3 is encoded by other sequences in the same sample as well. The chain carries TRBV5-1 and TRBJ2-7; TRBD1 aligns across 7 bases. CDR3 length: 14 residues. Unmatched junction bases numbered 0, after V lost 0 bases and J lost 0 bases. Germline lookup yields CDR1 SGHRS and CDR2 YFSETQ. As DNA, the CDR3 is TGCGCCAGCAGCTTGGACAGGGGCTCCTACGAGCAGTACTTC. Translating gives CASSLDRGSYEQYF.

This clone was counted between two and nine times. At one of its ends the junction is not consistent with the germline gene, which may arise from a read error. The V and J genes are TRBV7-7 and TRBJ1-6; no clear D. The CDR3 sequence is 11 residues long. Germline lookup yields CDR1 SSHAT and CDR2 FNYEAQ (reference sequence). CDR3 amino acids: CASSSHRPLHF. CDR3 coding DNA: TGTGCTAGCAGCTCCCATCGGCCCCTCCACTTT.

The CDR3: CASSTTGWSDTGELFF. As DNA, the CDR3 is TGCGCCAGCAGCACAACAGGGTGGTCGGACACCGGGGAGCTGTTTTTT. The chain is built from TRBV5-1 and TRBJ2-2, with a possible D match to TRBD1 (6 bases). The CDR3 consists of 16 residues. Germline CDR1 reads SGHRS; CDR2 reads YFSETQ. Trimming took off 4 bases at V and 3 bases at J, with 16 bases between the two ends.

The CDR3: CATRDGIDRGYTDTQYF. CDR3 nucleotides: TGTGCCACCCGGGACGGAATAGACCGAGGGTACACAGATACGCAGTATTTT. The chain carries TRBV10-3 and TRBJ2-3; either TRBD1 or TRBD2 may fit D (5 bases each). The V end lost 10 bases, the J end lost 2 bases, and 25 bases lay between the germline ends. Germline CDR1 and CDR2: ENHRY and SYGVKD. The CDR3 has 17 amino acids.